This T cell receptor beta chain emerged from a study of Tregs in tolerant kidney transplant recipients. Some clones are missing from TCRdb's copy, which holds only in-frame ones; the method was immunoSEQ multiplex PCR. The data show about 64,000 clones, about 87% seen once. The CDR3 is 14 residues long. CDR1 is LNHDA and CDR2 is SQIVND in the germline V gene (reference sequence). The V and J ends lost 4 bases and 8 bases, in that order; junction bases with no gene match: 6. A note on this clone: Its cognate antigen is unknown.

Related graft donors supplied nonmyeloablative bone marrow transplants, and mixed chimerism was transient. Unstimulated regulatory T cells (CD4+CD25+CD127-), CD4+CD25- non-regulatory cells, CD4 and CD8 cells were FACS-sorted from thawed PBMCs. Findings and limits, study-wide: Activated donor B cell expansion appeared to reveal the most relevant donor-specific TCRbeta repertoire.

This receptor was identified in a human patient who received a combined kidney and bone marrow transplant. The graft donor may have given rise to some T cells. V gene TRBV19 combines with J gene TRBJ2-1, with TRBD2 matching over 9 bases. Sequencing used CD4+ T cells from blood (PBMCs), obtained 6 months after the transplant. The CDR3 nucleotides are TGTGCCAGTAGTAAGGATAGCGGGAGAGATGAGCAGTTCTTC. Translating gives CASSKDSGRDEQFF.